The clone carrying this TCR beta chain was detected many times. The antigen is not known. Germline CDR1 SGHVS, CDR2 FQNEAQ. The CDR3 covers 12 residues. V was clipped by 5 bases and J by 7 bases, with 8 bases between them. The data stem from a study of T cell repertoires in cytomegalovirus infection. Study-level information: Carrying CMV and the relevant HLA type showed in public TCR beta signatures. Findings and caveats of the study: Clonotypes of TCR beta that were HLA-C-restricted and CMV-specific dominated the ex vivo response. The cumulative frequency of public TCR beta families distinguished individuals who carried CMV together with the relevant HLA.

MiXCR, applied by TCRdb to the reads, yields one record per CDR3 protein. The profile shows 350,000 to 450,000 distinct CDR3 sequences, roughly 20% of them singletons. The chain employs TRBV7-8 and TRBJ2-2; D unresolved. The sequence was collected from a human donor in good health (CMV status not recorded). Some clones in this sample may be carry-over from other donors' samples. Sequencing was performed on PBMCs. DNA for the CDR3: TGTGCCAGCAGCGTCAGTGTCGGGGAGCTGTTTTTT. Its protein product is CASSVSVGELFF. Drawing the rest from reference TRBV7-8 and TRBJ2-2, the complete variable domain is GAGVSQSPRYKVAKRGQDVALRCDPISGHVSLFWYQQALGQGPEFLTYFQNEAQLDKSGLPSDRFFAERPEGSVSTLKIQRTQQEDSAVYLCASSVSVGELFFGEGSRLTVL.